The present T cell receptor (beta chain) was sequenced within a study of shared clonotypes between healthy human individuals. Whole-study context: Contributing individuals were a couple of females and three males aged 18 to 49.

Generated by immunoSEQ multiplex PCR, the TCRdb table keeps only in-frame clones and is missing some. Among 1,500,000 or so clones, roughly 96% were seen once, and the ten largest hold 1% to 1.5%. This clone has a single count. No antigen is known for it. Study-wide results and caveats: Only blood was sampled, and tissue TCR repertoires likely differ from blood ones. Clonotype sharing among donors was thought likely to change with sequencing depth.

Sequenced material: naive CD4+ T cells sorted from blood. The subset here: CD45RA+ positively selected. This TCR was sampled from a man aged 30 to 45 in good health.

Here the CDR3 reads CASSPLVFHEQYF. DNA of the CDR3: TGCGCCAGCAGTCCACTAGTATTCCACGAGCAGTACTTC. This chain uses TRBV23-1 with TRBJ2-7; maybe TRBD2 (5 bases). TRBV23-1 is filed as an ORF, its function uncertain. The CDR3 length is 13 residues. The V gene lost 4 bases and the J gene lost 5 bases, with 12 bases spanning the gap.